Only a few counts were recorded for the clone carrying this T cell receptor (beta chain). Its antigen is unknown. TCRdb fed the 5' RACE reads into MiXCR, producing one record per CDR3 protein. This sample has tens of thousands of distinct CDR3 sequences, with about 27% found just once. This sample was included in a study of CD8 T cells in ankylosing spondylitis. This CDR3 has 16 amino acids. Trimming removed 4 bases from V and 2 bases from J; junction bases left unmatched: 4. CDR1 is SGHRS and CDR2 is YFSETQ in the germline V gene. General study findings and limits: In ankylosing spondylitis patients, matched synovial fluid reportedly showed significant enrichment of disease-linked clones. Past research had described some motif variants in reactive arthritis synovial fluid and blood. Those disease-linked clones were CD8+; they were also relatively rare in peripheral blood. What appeared characteristic of ankylosing spondylitis blood was a TCR beta motif of 7 or 8 highly homologous variants.

The TCR was taken from a male donor with ankylosing spondylitis or in good health (not recorded which). The sample was blood, either unsorted or a sorted T cell fraction (not recorded which). The rearrangement joins TRBV5-1 to TRBJ2-2; 11 nucleotides align to TRBD2. CDR3 amino acids: CASSNLAGGNTGELFF. In DNA form, the CDR3 reads TGCGCCAGCAGCAATCTAGCGGGAGGAAACACCGGGGAGCTGTTTTTT.